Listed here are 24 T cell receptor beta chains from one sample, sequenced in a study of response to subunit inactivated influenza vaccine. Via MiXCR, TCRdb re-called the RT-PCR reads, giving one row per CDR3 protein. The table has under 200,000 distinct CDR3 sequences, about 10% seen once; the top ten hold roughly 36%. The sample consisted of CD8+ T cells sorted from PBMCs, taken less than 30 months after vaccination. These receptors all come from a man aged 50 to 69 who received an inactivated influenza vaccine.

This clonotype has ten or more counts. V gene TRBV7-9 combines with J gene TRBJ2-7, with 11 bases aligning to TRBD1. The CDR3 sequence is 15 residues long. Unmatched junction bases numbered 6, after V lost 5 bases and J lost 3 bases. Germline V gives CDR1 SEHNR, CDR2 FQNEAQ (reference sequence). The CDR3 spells CASSPWTGGFYEQYF. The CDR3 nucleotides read TGTGCCAGCAGCCCTTGGACAGGGGGCTTCTACGAGCAGTACTTC.

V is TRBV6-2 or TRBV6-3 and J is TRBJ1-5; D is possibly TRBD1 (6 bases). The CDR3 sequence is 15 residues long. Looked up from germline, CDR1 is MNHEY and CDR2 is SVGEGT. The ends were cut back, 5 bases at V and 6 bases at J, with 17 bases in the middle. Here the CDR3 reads CASSPSEEGGQPQHF. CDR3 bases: TGTGCCAGCAGTCCCTCGGAGGAGGGGGGTCAGCCCCAGCATTTT.

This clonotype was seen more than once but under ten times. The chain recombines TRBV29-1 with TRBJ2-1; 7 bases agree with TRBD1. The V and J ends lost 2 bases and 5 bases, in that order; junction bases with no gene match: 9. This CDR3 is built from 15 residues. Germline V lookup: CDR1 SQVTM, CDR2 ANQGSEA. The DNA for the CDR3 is TGCAGCGTTGAATTGCCGGGACAGTCCAACAATGAGCAGTTCTTC. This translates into CSVELPGQSNNEQFF.

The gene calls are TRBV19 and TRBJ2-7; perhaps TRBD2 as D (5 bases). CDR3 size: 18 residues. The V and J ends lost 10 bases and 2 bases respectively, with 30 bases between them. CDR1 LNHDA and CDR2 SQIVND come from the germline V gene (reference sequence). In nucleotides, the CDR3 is TGTGCCATTAGGATCGACCGGGCGCCCCCGAACGGGGCCTACGAGCAGTACTTC. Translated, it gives CAIRIDRAPPNGAYEQYF.

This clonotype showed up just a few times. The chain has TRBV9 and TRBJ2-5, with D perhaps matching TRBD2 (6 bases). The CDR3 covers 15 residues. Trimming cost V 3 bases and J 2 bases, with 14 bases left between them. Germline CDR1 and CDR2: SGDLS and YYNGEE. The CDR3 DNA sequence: TGTGCCAGCAGCGGGGGGGACGGCGGTCAAGAGACCCAGTACTTC. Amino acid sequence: CASSGGDGGQETQYF.

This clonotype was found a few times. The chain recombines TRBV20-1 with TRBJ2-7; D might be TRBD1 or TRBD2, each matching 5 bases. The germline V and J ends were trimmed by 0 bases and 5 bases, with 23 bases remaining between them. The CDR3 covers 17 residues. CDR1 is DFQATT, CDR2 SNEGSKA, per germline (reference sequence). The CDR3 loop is CSARDRLRGLSIHEQYF. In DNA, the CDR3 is TGCAGTGCTAGAGATCGACTTCGGGGCCTTTCGATCCACGAGCAGTACTTC.

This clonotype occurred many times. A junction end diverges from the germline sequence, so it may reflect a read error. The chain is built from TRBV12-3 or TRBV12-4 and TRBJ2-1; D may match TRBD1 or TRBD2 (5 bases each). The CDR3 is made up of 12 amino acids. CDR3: CASSIARDEQFF. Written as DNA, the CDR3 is TGTGCCAGCAGTATAGCTCGGGACGAGCAGTTCTTC.

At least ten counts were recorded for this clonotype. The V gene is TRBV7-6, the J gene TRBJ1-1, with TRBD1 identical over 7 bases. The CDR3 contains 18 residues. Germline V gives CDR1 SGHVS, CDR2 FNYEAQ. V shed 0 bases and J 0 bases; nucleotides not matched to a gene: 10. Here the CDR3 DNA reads TGTGCCAGCAGCTTAGCCACTTATCACAGGGGACTGAACACTGAAGCTTTCTTT. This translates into CASSLATYHRGLNTEAFF.

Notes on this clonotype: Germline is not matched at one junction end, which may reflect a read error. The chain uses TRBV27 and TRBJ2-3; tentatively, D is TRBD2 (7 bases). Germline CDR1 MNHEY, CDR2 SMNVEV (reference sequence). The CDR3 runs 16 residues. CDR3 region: CPVRGGKTASVGTQYF. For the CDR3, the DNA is TGCCCGGTAAGGGGGGGGAAGACAGCCTCAGTTGGTACGCAGTATTTT.

CDR3 nucleotide sequence: TGCGCCAGCAGCCCATGGACAGGGATCAATGAGCAGTTCTTC. Its protein is CASSPWTGINEQFF. This sequence joins TRBV5-1 and TRBJ2-1, with 8 bases that match TRBD1. Germline V gene sequence: CDR1 SGHRS, CDR2 YFSETQ. The V segment lost 4 bases and the J segment 6 bases; nucleotides outside the gene matches: 6. This CDR3 is built from 14 residues.

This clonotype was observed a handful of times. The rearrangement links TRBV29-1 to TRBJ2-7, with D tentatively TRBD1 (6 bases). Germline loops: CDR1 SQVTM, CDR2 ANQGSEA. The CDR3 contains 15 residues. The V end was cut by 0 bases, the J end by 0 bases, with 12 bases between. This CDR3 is CSVEELAGDSYEQYF. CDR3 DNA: TGCAGCGTTGAAGAGTTAGCAGGGGACTCCTACGAGCAGTACTTC.

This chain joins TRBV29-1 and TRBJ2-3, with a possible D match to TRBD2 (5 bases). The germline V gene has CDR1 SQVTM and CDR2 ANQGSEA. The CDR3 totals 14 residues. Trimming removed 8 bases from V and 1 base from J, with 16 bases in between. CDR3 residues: CSFLGGVGTDTQYF. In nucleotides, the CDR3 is TGCAGCTTCCTAGGAGGCGTAGGCACAGATACGCAGTATTTT.

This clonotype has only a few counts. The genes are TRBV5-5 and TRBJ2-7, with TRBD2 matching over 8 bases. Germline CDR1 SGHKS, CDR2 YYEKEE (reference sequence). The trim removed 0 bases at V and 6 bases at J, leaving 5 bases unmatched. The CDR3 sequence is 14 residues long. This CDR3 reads CASSLVSGTLEQYF. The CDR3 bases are TGTGCCAGCAGCTTGGTTAGCGGGACCCTCGAGCAGTACTTC.

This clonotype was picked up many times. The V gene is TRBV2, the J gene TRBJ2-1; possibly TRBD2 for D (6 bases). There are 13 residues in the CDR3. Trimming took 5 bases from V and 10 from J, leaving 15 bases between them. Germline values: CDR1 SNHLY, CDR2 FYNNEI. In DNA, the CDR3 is TGTGCCAGCAGTCTTCCGGAGGGAGGCGAGCAGTTCTTC. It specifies CASSLPEGGEQFF.

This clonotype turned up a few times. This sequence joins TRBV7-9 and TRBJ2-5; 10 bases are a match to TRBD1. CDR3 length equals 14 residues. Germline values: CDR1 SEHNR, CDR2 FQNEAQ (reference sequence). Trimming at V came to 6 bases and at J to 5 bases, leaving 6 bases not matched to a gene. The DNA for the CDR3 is TGTGCCAGCAGACTGACAGGGGGCGATGAGACCCAGTACTTC. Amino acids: CASRLTGGDETQYF. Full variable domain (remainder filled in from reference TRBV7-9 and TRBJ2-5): DTGVSQNPRHKITKRGQNVTFRCDPISEHNRLYWYRQTLGQGPEFLTYFQNEAQLEKSRLLSDRFSAERPKGSFSTLEIQRTEQGDSAMYLCASRLTGGDETQYFGPGTRLLVL.

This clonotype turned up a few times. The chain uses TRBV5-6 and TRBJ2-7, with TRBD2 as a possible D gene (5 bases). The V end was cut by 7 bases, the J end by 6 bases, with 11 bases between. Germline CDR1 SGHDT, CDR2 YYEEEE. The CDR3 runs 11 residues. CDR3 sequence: CASYRGSEQYF. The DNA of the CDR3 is TGTGCCAGCTATCGGGGTTCCGAGCAGTACTTC. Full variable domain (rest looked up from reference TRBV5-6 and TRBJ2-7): DAGVTQSPTHLIKTRGQQVTLRCSPKSGHDTVSWYQQALGQGPQFIFQYYEEEERQRGNFPDRFSGHQFPNYSSELNVNALLLGDSALYLCASYRGSEQYFGPGTRLTVT.

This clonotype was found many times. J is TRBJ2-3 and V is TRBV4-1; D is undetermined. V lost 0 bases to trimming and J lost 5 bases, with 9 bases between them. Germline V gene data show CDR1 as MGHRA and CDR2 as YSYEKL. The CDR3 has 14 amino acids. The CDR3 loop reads CASSQDPGKDTQYF. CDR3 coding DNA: TGCGCCAGCAGCCAAGATCCGGGCAAAGATACGCAGTATTTT.

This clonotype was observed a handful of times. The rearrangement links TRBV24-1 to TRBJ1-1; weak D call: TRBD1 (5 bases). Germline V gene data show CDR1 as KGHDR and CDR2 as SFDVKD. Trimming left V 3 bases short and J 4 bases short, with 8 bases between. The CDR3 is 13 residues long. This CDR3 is CATSDGGGTEAFF. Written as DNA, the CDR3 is TGTGCCACCAGTGATGGGGGGGGCACTGAAGCTTTCTTT.

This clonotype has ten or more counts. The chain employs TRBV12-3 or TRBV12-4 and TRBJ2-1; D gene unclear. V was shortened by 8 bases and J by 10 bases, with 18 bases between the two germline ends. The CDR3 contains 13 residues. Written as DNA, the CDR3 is TGTGCCAGCGGTACGGACCAGCGACGGGAGCAGTTCTTC. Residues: CASGTDQRREQFF.

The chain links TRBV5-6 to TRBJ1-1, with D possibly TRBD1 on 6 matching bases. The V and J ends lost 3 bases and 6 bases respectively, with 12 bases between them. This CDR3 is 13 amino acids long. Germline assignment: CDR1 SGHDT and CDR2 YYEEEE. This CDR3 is CASSYSNRAEAFF. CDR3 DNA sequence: TGTGCCAGCAGCTACTCCAACAGGGCTGAAGCTTTCTTT.

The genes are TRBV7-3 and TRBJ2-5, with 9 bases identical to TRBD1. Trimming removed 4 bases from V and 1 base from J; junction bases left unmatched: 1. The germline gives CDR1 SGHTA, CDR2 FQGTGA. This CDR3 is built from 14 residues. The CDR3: CASSSTGGQETQYF. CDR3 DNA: TGTGCCAGCAGCTCGACAGGGGGCCAAGAGACCCAGTACTTC.

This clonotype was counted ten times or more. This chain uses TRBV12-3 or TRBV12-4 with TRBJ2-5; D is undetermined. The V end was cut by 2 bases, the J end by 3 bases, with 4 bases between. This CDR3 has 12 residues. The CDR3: CASSLTKETQYF. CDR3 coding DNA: TGTGCCAGCAGTTTAACCAAAGAGACCCAGTACTTC.

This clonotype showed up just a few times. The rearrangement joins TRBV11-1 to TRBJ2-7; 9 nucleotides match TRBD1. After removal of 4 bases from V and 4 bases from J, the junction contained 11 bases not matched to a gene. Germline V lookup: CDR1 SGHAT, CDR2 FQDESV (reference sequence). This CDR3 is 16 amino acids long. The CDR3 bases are TGTGCCAGCAGCTCCCCCCCCGGACAGGGGCGGTACGAGCAGTACTTC. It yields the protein CASSSPPGQGRYEQYF.

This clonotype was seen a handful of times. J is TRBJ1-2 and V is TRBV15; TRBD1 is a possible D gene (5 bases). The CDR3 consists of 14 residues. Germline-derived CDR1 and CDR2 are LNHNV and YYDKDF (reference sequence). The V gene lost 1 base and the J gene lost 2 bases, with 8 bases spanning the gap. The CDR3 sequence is CATSRGRDNYGYTF. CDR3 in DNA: TGTGCCACCAGCAGAGGCCGGGACAACTATGGCTACACCTTC.